These 5 T cell receptor beta chains originate from one sample sequenced in a study of technical replicates of blood from a few donors. Assay: immunoSEQ multiplex PCR; the TCRdb copy retains only in-frame clones and omits some. The sample includes approximately 70,000 clones, roughly nine tenths of them seen just once. Source material: T cells isolated from PBMCs. The origin of the receptors is a human donor in good health.

The rearrangement links TRBV6-5 to TRBJ1-2, with 9 positions matching TRBD1. Germline-derived CDR1 and CDR2 are MNHEY and SVGAGI. This CDR3 is 12 amino acids long. V lost 6 bases and J lost 8; bases outside the gene matches: 4. The chain's CDR3 is CASRRQGEGYTF. As DNA, the CDR3 is TGTGCCAGCAGAAGACAGGGGGAGGGCTACACCTTC.

Points on this clone: A junction end diverges from the germline sequence, so it may reflect a read error. In DNA form, the CDR3 reads TGTGCTAGCAGTTCGACAGGGAACACCGGGGAGCTGTTTTTT. This encodes CASSSTGNTGELFF. The chain carries TRBV7-7 and TRBJ2-2, with TRBD1 as a possible D gene (6 bases). Germline CDR1 reads SSHAT; CDR2 reads FNYEAQ (reference sequence). This CDR3 is built from 14 residues.

This clone was detected once. V and J are TRBV11-2 and TRBJ1-1; unclear D gene. Germline lookup yields CDR1 SGHAT and CDR2 FQNNGV. The CDR3 is 15 amino acids. With 4 bases removed from V and 1 base from J, the gap between germline ends came to 13 bases. In DNA form, the CDR3 reads TGTGCCAGCAGCTCGAGAGCCGGGAAGAACACTGAAGCTTTCTTT. It specifies CASSSRAGKNTEAFF.

The chain is built from TRBV7-9 and TRBJ2-5; possibly TRBD1 for D (6 bases). V lost 4 bases and J lost 2, with 11 bases in between. The CDR3 is made up of 14 amino acids. Germline V CDR1 and CDR2: SEHNR, FQNEAQ (reference sequence). CDR3 amino acids: CASSYWTAQETQYF. The DNA for the CDR3 is TGTGCCAGCAGCTATTGGACAGCACAAGAGACCCAGTACTTC.

The rearrangement joins TRBV13 to TRBJ1-1; D unclear. The CDR3 sequence is 11 residues long. Germline-derived CDR1 and CDR2 are PRHDT and FYEKMQ (reference sequence). The V and J ends lost 3 bases and 11 bases respectively, with 10 bases between them. CDR3 residues: CASSLGRLAFF. As DNA, the CDR3 is TGTGCCAGCAGCTTGGGCAGGCTCGCTTTCTTT.